This TCR beta chain was observed in a study of OX40 agonist ivuxolimab in advanced cancers. Study-level information: With a range of roughly 20 to 79, age averaged approximately 55 years, and around 80% were male. Three patients, one with hepatocellular carcinoma and two with cutaneous melanoma, responded partially.

Sequencing was performed with immunoSEQ multiplex PCR; in TCRdb, only in-frame clones are kept and a portion is missing. The sample consists of roughly 91,000 clones, about 96% of them appearing once. The length of the CDR3 is 12 residues. Germline loops: CDR1 GTSNPN, CDR2 SVGIG (reference sequence). J lost 7 bases, V lost 0 bases, and 0 bases had no gene match. Patients with autoimmune history or systemic immunosuppression were excluded. This clone turned up a few times. Its specificity is unknown. Points from the study as a whole: Dosing at 0.1 to 3.0 mg/kg was accompanied by clonal expansion of CD4+ and CD8+ blood T cells by week 6.

The receptor was isolated from an adult with an advanced solid tumor such as melanoma, head and neck, liver or kidney cancer. The chain has TRBV30 and TRBJ1-2; 9 bases are a match to TRBD1. The source was CD4+ or CD8+ T cells sorted from blood, collected in a trial of the OX40 agonist ivuxolimab. The CDR3 coding sequence is TGTGCCTGGAGTGTGACAGGGGGTGGCTACACCTTC. This encodes CAWSVTGGGYTF.